The 16 T cell receptor beta chains below come from one sample, sequenced in a study of blood T cell repertoires in COVID-19. Produced via immunoSEQ multiplex PCR; TCRdb's table is partial and in-frame only. The sample records about 50,000 clones, roughly 84% being singletons. Material: peripheral blood. The receptors originated from a human donor with active COVID-19. The donor label of this sample is uncertain.

The chain combines TRBV19 with TRBJ2-2, with D tentatively TRBD2 (7 bases). The CDR3 covers 15 residues. The germline CDR1 and CDR2 sequences are LNHDA and SQIVND (reference sequence). V lost 9 bases to trimming and J lost 5 bases, with 19 bases between them. The CDR3 is CASRGGAGVTGELFF. Here the CDR3 DNA reads TGTGCCAGCAGAGGGGGGGCAGGGGTGACCGGGGAGCTGTTTTTT.

This clone has just one count. The rearrangement joins TRBV21-1 to TRBJ1-3. TRBV21-1 is tagged as a pseudogene. The CDR3 has 17 residues. CDR3 protein: CASSRARTRIRGNTIYF. The CDR3 bases are TGTGCCAGCAGCAGAGCGCGAACGAGGATAAGGGGAAACACCATATATTTT.

This chain links TRBV5-1 with TRBJ2-1, with D perhaps matching TRBD2 (5 bases). The CDR3 loop spans 16 amino acids. Per germline, CDR1 SGHRS and CDR2 YFSETQ. V lost 5 bases and J 0 bases, leaving 15 bases between the germline ends. CDR3 sequence: CASSQDPGSSYNEQFF. The CDR3 DNA reads as TGCGCCAGCAGTCAGGATCCGGGGAGCTCCTACAATGAGCAGTTCTTC.

This clone occurred once. V usage is TRBV21-1 and J usage is TRBJ1-2; the DNA was not compared with TRBD1, the D call given in the table. TRBV21-1 is termed a pseudogene. The CDR3 sequence is 16 residues long. CDR3: CASSFHRTAPNYGYTF. The CDR3 DNA is TGTGCCAGCAGCTTCCACCGGACAGCTCCTAACTATGGCTACACCTTC.

The chain links TRBV7-6 to TRBJ1-1; no clear D gene. Trimming took 1 base from V and 0 from J, leaving 3 bases between them. Per the germline V gene, CDR1 is SGHVS and CDR2 is FNYEAQ. This CDR3 contains 13 residues. For the CDR3, the DNA is TGTGCCAGCAGCTTAGAGCTGAACACTGAAGCTTTCTTT. Amino acids: CASSLELNTEAFF.

The V call is TRBV5-5, the J call TRBJ2-7, with a weak D call TRBD1 (6 bases). Germline values: CDR1 SGHKS, CDR2 YYEKEE (reference sequence). V shed 0 bases and J shed 3 bases, with 10 bases lying between them. There are 14 residues in the CDR3. In DNA, the CDR3 is TGTGCCAGCAGCTTGGGGACAGCGCTCTACGAGCAGTACTTC. It specifies CASSLGTALYEQYF.

The chain joins TRBV6-5 to TRBJ1-2, with a weak D call TRBD1 (5 bases). The CDR3 extends over 15 amino acids. Germline values: CDR1 MNHEY, CDR2 SVGAGI. V was clipped by 7 bases and J by 3 bases, with 18 bases between them. The CDR3 protein is CASIAISTAYYGYTF. DNA of the CDR3: TGTGCCAGCATTGCCATCTCGACAGCCTACTATGGCTACACCTTC.

CDR3 protein: CASSPMGTANSGANVLTF. The CDR3 region has the DNA TGTGCCAGCAGCCCCATGGGGACAGCGAACTCTGGGGCCAACGTCCTGACTTTC. The rearrangement links TRBV7-3 to TRBJ2-6, with TRBD1 matching over 7 bases. This CDR3 comprises 18 residues. Germline V gives CDR1 SGHTA, CDR2 FQGTGA. V shed 5 bases, J shed 0 bases, and the junction held 10 bases outside the gene matches.

The J gene is TRBJ2-7, the V gene TRBV11-3, with 14 bases that match TRBD2. The trim removed 5 bases at V and 4 bases at J, leaving 10 bases unmatched. Germline CDR1 is SGHNT and CDR2 is YENEEA. The CDR3 is made up of 17 amino acids. The CDR3 bases are TGTGCCAGCAGCCCCAGGACTAGCGGGGGGCCGGGGTACGAGCAGTACTTC. Translated, it gives CASSPRTSGGPGYEQYF.

This clone is a singleton in its sample. This sequence joins TRBV6-2 or TRBV6-3 and TRBJ2-7, with D maybe TRBD1 (6 bases). Trimming shortened V by 2 bases and J by 3 bases, and 17 bases separated the two germline ends. This CDR3 spans 16 amino acids. CDR1 and CDR2 (germline): MNHEY, SVGEGT. CDR3 coding DNA: TGTGCCAGCAGTTACACCAAAAACAGGGTCCTCTACGAGCAGTACTTC. This sequence encodes CASSYTKNRVLYEQYF.

This chain uses TRBV29-1 with TRBJ2-3; 8 bases match TRBD2. This CDR3 has 15 residues. V trimming: 1 base; J trimming: 2 bases; junction bases outside the gene matches: 5. The V gene's germline CDR1 is SQVTM and CDR2 ANQGSEA. The CDR3 loop is CSVEGAGGVTDTQYF. The CDR3 DNA reads TGCAGCGTTGAAGGGGCGGGGGGAGTCACAGATACGCAGTATTTT.

The V call is TRBV6-5, the J call TRBJ1-5; D possibly corresponds to TRBD1 (5 bases). Trimming removed 2 bases from V and 8 bases from J, with 10 bases in between. The CDR3 contains 13 residues. The germline CDR1 and CDR2 sequences are MNHEY and SVGAGI. The CDR3 DNA reads TGTGCCAGCAGTTACGGTAGGGGCGAGCCCCAGCATTTT. The encoded protein is CASSYGRGEPQHF.

V usage is TRBV6-2 or TRBV6-3 and J usage is TRBJ2-3, with D possibly matching TRBD2 (6 bases). Germline values: CDR1 MNHEY, CDR2 SVGEGT. The CDR3 extends over 17 amino acids. Trimming removed 2 bases from V and 1 base from J, with 16 bases in between. This CDR3 is CASSYPKGGVRTDTQYF. CDR3 nucleotides: TGTGCCAGCAGTTACCCCAAGGGAGGTGTCCGCACAGATACGCAGTATTTT.

The V call is TRBV5-1, the J call TRBJ2-7, with 10 bases that match TRBD2. Trimming took 0 bases from V and 0 from J; bases not matched to a gene: 3. Germline values: CDR1 SGHRS, CDR2 YFSETQ. The CDR3 loop spans 16 amino acids. The CDR3 is CASSLGSGGSSYEQYF. Written as DNA, the CDR3 is TGCGCCAGCAGCTTGGGTAGCGGGGGGAGCTCCTACGAGCAGTACTTC.

The chain carries TRBV24-1 and TRBJ2-5; weak D call: TRBD2 (5 bases). V lost 1 base and J lost 7, with 6 bases in between. The length of the CDR3 is 12 residues. The germline gives CDR1 KGHDR, CDR2 SFDVKD. CDR3 coding DNA: TGTGCCACCAGTGATTTACGGGGGACCCAGTACTTC. This codes for CATSDLRGTQYF.

The V call is TRBV11-3, the J call TRBJ2-1; possibly TRBD2 for D (6 bases). The CDR3 covers 14 residues. The V end was cut by 0 bases, the J end by 8 bases, with 11 bases between. Germline values: CDR1 SGHNT, CDR2 YENEEA. CDR3 protein: CASSLDPWRDEQFF. The CDR3 DNA sequence: TGTGCCAGCAGCTTAGATCCCTGGAGGGATGAGCAGTTCTTC. The full variable domain, its missing parts supplied by reference TRBV11-3 and TRBJ2-1, is EAGVVQSPRYKIIEKKQPVAFWCNPISGHNTLYWYLQNLGQGPELLIRYENEEAVDDSQLPKDRFSAERLKGVDSTLKIQPAELGDSAVYLCASSLDPWRDEQFFGPGTRLTVL.